This T cell receptor (beta chain) is drawn from a study of regulatory T cells in long-lasting Graves disease. According to the study, TCR beta libraries were built with iRepertoire HTBI primers and CDR3-region Arm-PCR. From the multiplex PCR reads, TCRdb called clonotypes with MiXCR, one entry per CDR3 protein. The sample yields under 500,000 distinct CDR3 sequences, about 16% seen once. CDR3 length: 15 amino acids. Study results and limitations: Persistent disease was characterized by preferential usage of TRBV28, TRBJ1-2 and TRBJ2-5. Those with persistent Graves' had less TCR diversity than newly diagnosed patients.

Time point in this sample: newly diagnosed GD, antithyroid drugs for less than 3 months. Researchers made the TCR library from RNA that was extracted from PBMCs. About this clonotype: Its antigen is unidentified. At one end, the junction sequence differs from germline, possibly due to a read error.

The sample also formed part of further work on T cells in Graves' hyperthyroidism and ophthalmopathy. That publication notes: HTBI primers were the set used in a first-round RT-PCR of the TCR CDR3.

The sample here was peripheral blood mononuclear cells (PBMCs), taken at new diagnosis, from a patient treated with antithyroid drugs. The TCR sequence derives from a woman younger than 45 with Graves disease. The chain carries TRBV12-3 or TRBV12-4 and TRBJ2-3; D perhaps matches TRBD2 (5 bases). Here the CDR3 reads CTSSATRTSTDTQYF. The DNA of the CDR3 is TGTACCAGCAGCGCTACCCGGACTAGCACAGATACGCAGTATTTT.